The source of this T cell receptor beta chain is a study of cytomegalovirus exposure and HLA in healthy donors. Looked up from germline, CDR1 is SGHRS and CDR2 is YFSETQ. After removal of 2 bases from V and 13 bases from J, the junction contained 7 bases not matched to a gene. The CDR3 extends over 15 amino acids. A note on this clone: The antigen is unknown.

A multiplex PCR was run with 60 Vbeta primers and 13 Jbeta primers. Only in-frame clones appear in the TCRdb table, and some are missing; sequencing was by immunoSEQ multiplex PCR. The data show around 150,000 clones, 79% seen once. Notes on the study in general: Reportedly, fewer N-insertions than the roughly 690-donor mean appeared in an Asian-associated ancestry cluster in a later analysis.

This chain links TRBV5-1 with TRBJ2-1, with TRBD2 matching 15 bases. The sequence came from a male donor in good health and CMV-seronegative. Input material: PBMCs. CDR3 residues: CASSLGTSGGPRQFF. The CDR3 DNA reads TGCGCCAGCAGCTTAGGGACTAGCGGGGGGCCCCGACAGTTCTTC.